The 31 T cell receptor beta chains below were found in one sample sequenced in a study of blood T cells in healthy people across ages. Then a second PCR, running roughly 7 to 11 cycles, was carried out with a sample-barcoded 5' primer and a J-beta primer mix. TCRdb called the 5' RACE reads again in MiXCR, with one record for every CDR3 protein. Among approximately 900,000 distinct CDR3 sequences listed, roughly 28% were seen once. The same specimen was also included in a second study, on T cells of mothers and their children.

The sample consisted of blood. The receptors here all came from a woman aged 35 to 49 in good health.

This chain uses TRBV30 with TRBJ2-1; D could derive from TRBD1 or TRBD2 (7 bases each). The CDR3 has 12 amino acids. Germline CDR1 reads GTSNPN; CDR2 reads SVGIG (reference sequence). V was cut by 6 bases and J by 15 bases, with 21 bases left in between. CDR3 bases: TGTGCCTGCCCCATTTACAGGGGAGGGGTGTTCTTC. Its translation: CACPIYRGGVFF.

Comment on this clonotype: A much larger clone lies one base from this, so it may be a read error. The chain links TRBV4-2 to TRBJ2-7; TRBD2 agrees at 9 bases. Per germline, CDR1 LGHNA and CDR2 YNFKEQ. The CDR3 is 18 amino acids. The CDR3 protein is CTSSQQLPRAGGSYEQYF. The CDR3, as DNA: TGTACCAGCAGCCAACAACTGCCTCGAGCGGGGGGCTCCTACGAGCAGTACTTC.

This clonotype has at least ten counts. This chain joins TRBV6-5 and TRBJ2-1; 8 bases agree with TRBD2. Per germline, CDR1 MNHEY and CDR2 SVGAGI. V trimming: 4 bases; J trimming: 7 bases; junction bases outside the gene matches: 9. This CDR3 contains 15 residues. In DNA, the CDR3 is TGTGCCAGCAGTTTGGACGGGGGGGCCGGGAATGAGCAGTTCTTC. Translating gives CASSLDGGAGNEQFF.

The DNA of the CDR3 is TGCAGTGCTAGAGACAGGGGAAGGGATACGCAGTATTTT. This gives the protein CSARDRGRDTQYF. The chain employs TRBV20-1 and TRBJ2-3, with D possibly TRBD1 on 6 matching bases. Germline V lookup: CDR1 DFQATT, CDR2 SNEGSKA (reference sequence). This CDR3 comprises 13 residues. Trimming took 0 bases from V and 6 from J, leaving 10 bases between them.

This clonotype was counted at least ten times. This chain links TRBV20-1 with TRBJ2-3; TRBD2 matches 9 bases. V lost 6 bases, J lost 1 base, and 11 bases stayed unmatched. The CDR3 sequence is 16 residues long. The V gene's germline CDR1 is DFQATT and CDR2 SNEGSKA (reference sequence). The CDR3 DNA follows: TGCAGTGCCCGCCCCCCTGCTAGCGGGGGCACAGATACGCAGTATTTT. This encodes CSARPPASGGTDTQYF.

The count of this clonotype is one. The chain carries TRBV20-1 and TRBJ2-3; D is unclear. From germline, CDR1 is DFQATT and CDR2 SNEGSKA (reference sequence). The CDR3 covers 15 residues. V was cut by 1 base and J by 2 bases, with 13 bases left in between. The CDR3 DNA is TGCAGTGCTAGAGTGGCAAACAATCCCACAGATACGCAGTATTTT. It is translated as CSARVANNPTDTQYF.

In regard to this clonotype: At one end the junction does not follow the germline gene, possibly because of a read error. This chain uses TRBV7-9 with TRBJ2-1, with 12 bases lining up with TRBD2. Germline-derived CDR1 and CDR2 are SEHNR and FQNEAQ (reference sequence). The CDR3 spans 17 residues. CDR3 loop: CASSYSSGGASYNGQFF. Here the CDR3 DNA reads TGTGCCAGCAGCTACTCTAGCGGGGGGGCCTCTTACAATGGGCAGTTCTTC.

The table lists this clonotype with a few counts. This sequence joins TRBV19 and TRBJ2-1; no definite D call. The ends were cut back, 3 bases at V and 4 bases at J, with 7 bases in the middle. CDR3 length equals 13 residues. The germline V gene has CDR1 LNHDA and CDR2 SQIVND (reference sequence). The chain's CDR3 is CASSILGYNEQFF. The CDR3 DNA sequence: TGTGCCAGTAGTATTTTGGGGTACAATGAGCAGTTCTTC.

The chain couples TRBV29-1 to TRBJ2-7; D is ambiguous. Matching the DNA end better, TRBJ2-5 makes the J call doubtful. Germline V gene sequence: CDR1 SQVTM, CDR2 ANQGSEA. CDR3 length equals 11 residues. CDR3: CSARVEETQYF. The DNA of the CDR3 is TGCAGCGCCCGTGTAGAAGAGACCCAGTACTTC.

The chain has TRBV5-1 and TRBJ1-1; 7 bases are a match to TRBD1. The CDR3 spans 15 residues. The V segment lost 2 bases and the J segment 1 base; nucleotides outside the gene matches: 5. Per germline, CDR1 SGHRS and CDR2 YFSETQ. The CDR3 DNA is TGCGCCAGCAGCTTCGGGGACAGACAGAACACTGAAGCTTTCTTT. Encoded protein: CASSFGDRQNTEAFF.

This clonotype was seen only a few times. V usage is TRBV12-5 and J usage is TRBJ2-3; possible D gene TRBD1, 5 bases. The CDR3 extends over 13 amino acids. Trimming left V 0 bases short and J 5 bases short, with 6 bases between. The germline CDR1 and CDR2 sequences are LGHNT and FRNRAP. The DNA of the CDR3 is TGTGCTAGTGGTTTGGTAAGGGGAGATACGCAGTATTTT. It specifies CASGLVRGDTQYF.

In this sample, this clonotype turned up many times. This chain links TRBV20-1 with TRBJ1-2, with D possibly TRBD1 on 5 matching bases. Per the germline V gene, CDR1 is DFQATT and CDR2 is SNEGSKA (reference sequence). V lost 0 bases, J lost 0 bases, and 11 bases lay in between. The CDR3 consists of 15 residues. Here the CDR3 reads CSARDRPGSNYGYTF. The CDR3 nucleotides read TGCAGTGCTAGAGATCGCCCAGGGTCTAACTATGGCTACACCTTC.

In DNA, the CDR3 is TGTGCCAGCAGCCCCCCATCCGGGGACAGCTACACAGATACGCAGTATTTT. It yields the protein CASSPPSGDSYTDTQYF. The chain uses TRBV9 and TRBJ2-3, with 7 bases matching TRBD1. The length of the CDR3 is 17 residues. Germline trimming cut 4 bases from V and 2 bases from J; bases unmatched to any gene: 13. Germline-derived CDR1 and CDR2 are SGDLS and YYNGEE. Full variable domain (outside the CDR3, taken from reference TRBV9 and TRBJ2-3): DSGVTQTPKHLITATGQRVTLRCSPRSGDLSVYWYQQSLDQGLQFLIQYYNGEERAKGNILERFSAQQFPDLHSELNLSSLELGDSALYFCASSPPSGDSYTDTQYFGPGTRLTVL.

The gene calls are TRBV6-4 and TRBJ2-2; TRBD2 might be the D (6 bases). The CDR3 has 14 amino acids. V was pared by 2 bases and J by 5 bases, with 9 bases between. Germline V gives CDR1 MRHNA, CDR2 SNTAGT. The CDR3 bases are TGTGCCAGCAGTGACCGTGCGGGGACCGGGGAGCTGTTTTTT. Its translation: CASSDRAGTGELFF.

This clonotype was observed at least ten times. The gene calls are TRBV19 and TRBJ2-7, with D perhaps TRBD2 (7 bases). V lost 5 bases and J lost 3, with 11 bases in between. Germline V gives CDR1 LNHDA, CDR2 SQIVND (reference sequence). The CDR3 totals 13 residues. In DNA form, the CDR3 reads TGTGCCAGTAGTGGGGGGGGCATCTACGAGCAGTACTTC. This encodes CASSGGGIYEQYF.

This clonotype was seen a handful of times. This chain links TRBV28 with TRBJ2-7; unclear D gene. CDR1 and CDR2 (germline): MDHEN, SYDVKM. This CDR3 is 13 amino acids long. V was trimmed by 6 bases and J by 7 bases, leaving 16 bases between them. The CDR3 spells CASSLKRGREQYF. Written as DNA, the CDR3 is TGTGCCAGCAGCCTTAAACGCGGTCGGGAGCAGTACTTC.

This chain joins TRBV7-9 and TRBJ2-1; no clear D gene. V lost 2 bases and J lost 8, with 10 bases in between. CDR1 SEHNR and CDR2 FQNEAQ come from the germline V gene (reference sequence). The CDR3 is 13 amino acids. CDR3 sequence: CASSLLRVHEQFF. The CDR3 DNA is TGTGCCAGCAGCTTACTTCGGGTTCATGAGCAGTTCTTC. Drawing the rest from reference TRBV7-9 and TRBJ2-1, the complete variable domain is DTGVSQNPRHKITKRGQNVTFRCDPISEHNRLYWYRQTLGQGPEFLTYFQNEAQLEKSRLLSDRFSAERPKGSFSTLEIQRTEQGDSAMYLCASSLLRVHEQFFGPGTRLTVL.

This clonotype was detected only a few times. A single base separates this from a much larger clone, so it may be a read error. V usage is TRBV29-1 and J usage is TRBJ2-1; 10 bases agree with TRBD2. The CDR3 runs to 13 residues. Germline values: CDR1 SQVTM, CDR2 ANQGSEA. The CDR3 region has the DNA TGCAGCGCAGTAGCGGGGGGCTACAATGAGCGGTTCTTC. Translated, it gives CSAVAGGYNERFF.

V is TRBV9 and J is TRBJ2-3, with TRBD2 as a possible D gene (6 bases). CDR3 length equals 14 residues. CDR1 and CDR2 (germline): SGDLS, YYNGEE. Trimming removed 4 bases from V and 4 bases from J, with 13 bases in between. CDR3 sequence: CASSLPTGADTQYF. CDR3 sequence (DNA): TGTGCCAGCAGCCTCCCGACGGGGGCAGATACGCAGTATTTT.

About this clonotype itself: Possible read error: a much larger clone is one base away. The rearrangement links TRBV9 to TRBJ2-5; 8 bases map to TRBD1. The CDR3 is 14 amino acids. Looked up from germline, CDR1 is SGDLS and CDR2 is YYNGEE. The CDR3 region is CASSPTGGLGTQCF. The CDR3 DNA follows: TGTGCCAGCAGCCCTACAGGGGGTCTCGGGACCCAGTGCTTC.

Points on this clonotype: The junction does not match germline at one end; this may be a read error. The chain carries TRBV5-6 and TRBJ2-7, with D perhaps TRBD1 (5 bases). This CDR3 region has 13 residues. Germline V gene sequence: CDR1 SGHDT, CDR2 YYEEEE. The CDR3 protein is CTSSVGQEYEQYF. Here the CDR3 DNA reads TGTACCAGCAGCGTCGGACAAGAGTACGAGCAGTACTTC.

This clonotype was seen only a few times. This chain links TRBV6-1 with TRBJ2-1; D perhaps matches TRBD2 (6 bases). Germline values: CDR1 MNHNS, CDR2 SASEGT. This CDR3 comprises 21 residues. Trimming removed 7 bases from V and 0 bases from J, with 31 bases in between. The CDR3 DNA is TGTGCCAGCATGGGGTTAGTCGGGCGGGAAAAAGATCATGGCTCCTACAATGAGCAGTTCTTC. Translated: CASMGLVGREKDHGSYNEQFF.

The CDR3 DNA follows: TGTGCCATCAGTGAGTCGACTCTACGGGGCACTGAAGCTTTCTTT. It translates to CAISESTLRGTEAFF. This chain connects TRBV10-3 to TRBJ1-1; D uncertain. V lost 0 bases to trimming and J lost 4 bases, with 12 bases between them. The CDR3 contains 15 residues. Germline V gives CDR1 ENHRY, CDR2 SYGVKD.

This chain joins TRBV10-3 and TRBJ2-1; D may be TRBD1 (6 bases). CDR3 length: 13 residues. In germline, CDR1 is ENHRY, CDR2 SYGVKD. V lost 6 bases and J lost 5, with 11 bases in between. The CDR3: CAIRGAFNNEQFF. CDR3 DNA sequence: TGTGCCATCAGGGGGGCTTTCAACAATGAGCAGTTCTTC.

The gene calls are TRBV27 and TRBJ1-1; a possible D gene is TRBD1 (5 bases). The CDR3 has 15 residues. Germline V gives CDR1 MNHEY, CDR2 SMNVEV (reference sequence). V lost 4 bases, J lost 6 bases, and 18 bases lay in between. CDR3 coding DNA: TGTGCCAGCAGTTCTCCGGGACTCGCGACCCCTGAAGCTTTCTTT. It is translated as CASSSPGLATPEAFF.

The chain links TRBV28 to TRBJ2-1; no definite D call. The V end lost 8 bases, the J end lost 3 bases, and 5 bases lay between the germline ends. The germline gives CDR1 MDHEN, CDR2 SYDVKM. The CDR3 sequence is 11 residues long. DNA for the CDR3: TGTGCCAGCCTAGACTACAATGAGCAGTTCTTC. This sequence encodes CASLDYNEQFF.

This clonotype was counted at least ten times. A read error is possible here, since a much larger clone lies one base away. The J gene is TRBJ2-5, the V gene TRBV29-1; the match to TRBD1 covers 9 bases. The trim removed 3 bases at V and 3 bases at J, leaving 5 bases unmatched. The CDR3 contains 14 residues. Germline assignment: CDR1 SQVTM and CDR2 ANQGSEA. The CDR3: CSVDCGDREETQYF. The CDR3 bases are TGCAGCGTTGATTGCGGGGACAGGGAAGAGACCCAGTACTTC. Full variable domain (outside the CDR3, taken from reference TRBV29-1 and TRBJ2-5): SAVISQKPSRDICQRGTSLTIQCQVDSQVTMMFWYRQQPGQSLTLIATANQGSEATYESGFVIDKFPISRPNLTFSTLTVSNMSPEDSSIYLCSVDCGDREETQYFGPGTRLLVL.

This clonotype was counted between two and nine times. V and J are TRBV6-5 and TRBJ2-3; 12 bases line up with TRBD2. The V and J ends lost 2 bases and 6 bases, in that order; junction bases with no gene match: 15. The CDR3 has 19 residues. Germline CDR1 reads MNHEY; CDR2 reads SVGAGI. The CDR3 loop reads CASSYSPLTRTSGEDTQYF. The CDR3 coding sequence is TGTGCCAGCAGTTACAGCCCTTTAACGAGGACTAGCGGGGAGGATACGCAGTATTTT.

The table lists this clonotype with a count of one. J is TRBJ2-7 and V is TRBV28, with D tentatively TRBD2 (6 bases). The CDR3 has 13 residues. Germline V gives CDR1 MDHEN, CDR2 SYDVKM. With 4 bases removed from V and 4 bases from J, the gap between germline ends came to 11 bases. DNA of the CDR3: TGTGCCAGCAGTTCGCCGGAGGGGTACGAGCAGTACTTC. Encoded protein: CASSSPEGYEQYF.

Notes on this clonotype: At one end, the junction sequence differs from germline, possibly due to a read error. This chain connects TRBV7-9 to TRBJ2-1, with D tentatively TRBD2 (6 bases). In germline, CDR1 is SEHNR, CDR2 FQNEAQ (reference sequence). The CDR3 has 11 residues. The CDR3 spells CSSSSGTLQFF. In DNA form, the CDR3 reads TGTTCCAGCAGCTCCGGGACTTTGCAGTTCTTC.

In its sample, this clonotype was seen a few times. CDR3 DNA sequence: TGTGCCAGCAGTTACCTTTCCGGTCAGCCCCAGCATTTT. It codes for CASSYLSGQPQHF. The chain has TRBV6-5 and TRBJ1-5; unclear D gene. Per germline, CDR1 MNHEY and CDR2 SVGAGI. V was pared by 2 bases and J by 6 bases, with 8 bases between. The CDR3 consists of 13 residues.